This TCR beta chain derives from a study of tumor-infiltrating lymphocytes in localized non-small cell lung cancer. The protocol was immunoSEQ multiplex PCR, while the TCRdb copy is restricted to in-frame clones and leaves out a portion. Among about 7,000 clones listed, over 75% were seen once. The V gene end was trimmed by 6 bases and the J gene end by 0 bases; junction bases not matched to a gene: 6. This CDR3 comprises 15 residues. Germline-derived CDR1 and CDR2 are SGHRS and YFSETQ. This rearrangement joins TRBV5-1 to TRBJ2-3; 8 nucleotides align to TRBD2. This clonotype was obtained from a human donor with non-small cell lung cancer. Sequencing was performed on lung tumor tissue. In nucleotides, the CDR3 is TGCGCCAGCAACCGGGAGGGGGGGAGCACAGATACGCAGTATTTT. Translated, it gives CASNREGGSTDTQYF.